This TCR beta chain comes out of a study of shared clonotypes between healthy human individuals. There are 14 residues in the CDR3. Trimming removed 5 bases from V and 5 bases from J, with 15 bases in between. The germline CDR1 and CDR2 sequences are SEHNR and FQNEAQ (reference sequence). Deep-level settings were used for running the assay. Some clones are missing from TCRdb's copy, which holds only in-frame ones; the method was immunoSEQ multiplex PCR. The sample lists 2.3 million or so clones, over 90% occurring once. Input material: naive CD4+ T cells from PBMCs. Documented subset: CD45RA+ positively selected. The chain uses TRBV7-9 and TRBJ2-5; the D is unclear. This receptor was obtained from a man aged 18 to 29 in good health. Some clones in this sample may be carry-over from other donors' samples. The DNA for the CDR3 is TGTGCCAGCAGCCGATTGGACCCAAGCGAGACCCAGTACTTC. This encodes CASSRLDPSETQYF. The full variable domain, rest sourced from reference TRBV7-9 and TRBJ2-5, is DTGVSQNPRHKITKRGQNVTFRCDPISEHNRLYWYRQTLGQGPEFLTYFQNEAQLEKSRLLSDRFSAERPKGSFSTLEIQRTEQGDSAMYLCASSRLDPSETQYFGPGTRLLVL.